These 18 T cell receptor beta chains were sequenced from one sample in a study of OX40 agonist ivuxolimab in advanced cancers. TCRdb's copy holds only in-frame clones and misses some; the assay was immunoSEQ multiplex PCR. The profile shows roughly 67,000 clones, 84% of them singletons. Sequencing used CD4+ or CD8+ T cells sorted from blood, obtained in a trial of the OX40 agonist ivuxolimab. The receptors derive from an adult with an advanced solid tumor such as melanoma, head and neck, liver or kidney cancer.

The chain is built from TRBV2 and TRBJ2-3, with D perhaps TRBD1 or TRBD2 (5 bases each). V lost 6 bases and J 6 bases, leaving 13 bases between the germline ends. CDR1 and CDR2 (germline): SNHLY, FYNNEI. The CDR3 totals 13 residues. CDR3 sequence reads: CASRGPIWDTQYF. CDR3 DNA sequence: TGTGCCAGCAGGGGACCCATCTGGGATACGCAGTATTTT.

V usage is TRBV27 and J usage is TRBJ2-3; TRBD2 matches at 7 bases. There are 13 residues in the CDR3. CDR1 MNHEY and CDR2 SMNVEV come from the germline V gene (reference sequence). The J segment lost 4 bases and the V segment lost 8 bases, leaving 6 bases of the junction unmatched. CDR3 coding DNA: TGTGCCAGCGGGAGACTAGCCGCAGATACGCAGTATTTT. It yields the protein CASGRLAADTQYF.

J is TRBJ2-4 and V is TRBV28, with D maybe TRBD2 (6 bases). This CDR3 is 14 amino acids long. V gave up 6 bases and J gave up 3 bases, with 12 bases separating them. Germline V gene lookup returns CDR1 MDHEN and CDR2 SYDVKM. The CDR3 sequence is CASRNREFKNIQYF. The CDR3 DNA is TGTGCCAGCAGAAACCGGGAGTTCAAAAACATTCAGTACTTC.

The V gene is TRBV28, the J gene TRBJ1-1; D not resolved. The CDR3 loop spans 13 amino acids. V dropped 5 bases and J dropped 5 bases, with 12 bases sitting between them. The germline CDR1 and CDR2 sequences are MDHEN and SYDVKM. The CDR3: CASSHPGGTEAFF. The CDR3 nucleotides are TGTGCCAGCAGTCACCCTGGTGGGACTGAAGCTTTCTTT.

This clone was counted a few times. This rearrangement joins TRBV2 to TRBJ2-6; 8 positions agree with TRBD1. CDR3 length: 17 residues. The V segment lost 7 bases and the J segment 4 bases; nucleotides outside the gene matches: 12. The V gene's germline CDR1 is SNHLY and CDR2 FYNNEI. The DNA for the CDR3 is TGTGCCAGCACGCCGACAGGGGTGTTAGGCGGGGCCAACGTCCTGACTTTC. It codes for CASTPTGVLGGANVLTF.

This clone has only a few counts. The CDR3 sequence is CASTPGQGSYEQYF. CDR3 sequence (DNA): TGTGCCAGTACCCCGGGACAGGGCTCCTACGAGCAGTACTTC. This chain links TRBV19 with TRBJ2-7; TRBD1 agrees at 9 bases. J lost 0 bases, V lost 7 bases, and 4 bases had no gene match. CDR3 size: 14 residues. CDR1 LNHDA and CDR2 SQIVND come from the germline V gene (reference sequence).

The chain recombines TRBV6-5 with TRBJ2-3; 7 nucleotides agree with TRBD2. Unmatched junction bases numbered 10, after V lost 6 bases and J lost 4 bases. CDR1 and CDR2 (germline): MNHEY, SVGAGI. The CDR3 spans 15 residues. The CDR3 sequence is CASRWRGGVADTQYF. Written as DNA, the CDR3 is TGTGCCAGCAGATGGCGGGGAGGGGTCGCAGATACGCAGTATTTT.

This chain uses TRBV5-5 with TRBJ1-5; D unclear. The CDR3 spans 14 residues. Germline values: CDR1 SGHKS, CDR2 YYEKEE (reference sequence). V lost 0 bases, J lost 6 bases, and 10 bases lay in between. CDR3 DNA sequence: TGTGCCAGCAGCTTGGCAGACGAGGGTCAGCCCCAGCATTTT. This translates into CASSLADEGQPQHF.

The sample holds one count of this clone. The CDR3 sequence: CSVRPLALSEQYF. The CDR3, as DNA: TGCAGCGTCCGACCCCTAGCTCTATCGGAGCAGTACTTC. This chain joins TRBV29-1 and TRBJ2-7, with D possibly being TRBD2 (5 bases). CDR1 and CDR2 (germline): SQVTM, ANQGSEA. The CDR3 has 13 residues. The ends were cut back, 6 bases at V and 7 bases at J, with 19 bases in the middle.

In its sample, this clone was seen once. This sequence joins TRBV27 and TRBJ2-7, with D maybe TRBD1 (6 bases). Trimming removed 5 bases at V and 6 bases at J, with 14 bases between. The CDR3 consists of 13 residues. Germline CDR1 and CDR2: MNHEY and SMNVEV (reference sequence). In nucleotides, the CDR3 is TGTGCCAGCAGTCCGAGCGCAGGGGTCGAGCAGTACTTC. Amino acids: CASSPSAGVEQYF.

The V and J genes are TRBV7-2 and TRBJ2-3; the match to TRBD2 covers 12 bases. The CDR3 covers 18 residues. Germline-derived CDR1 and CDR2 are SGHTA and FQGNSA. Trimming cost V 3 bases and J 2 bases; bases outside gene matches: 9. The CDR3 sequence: CASSFPSGRALNTDTQYF. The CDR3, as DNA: TGTGCCAGCAGCTTTCCTAGCGGGAGGGCCCTGAACACAGATACGCAGTATTTT.

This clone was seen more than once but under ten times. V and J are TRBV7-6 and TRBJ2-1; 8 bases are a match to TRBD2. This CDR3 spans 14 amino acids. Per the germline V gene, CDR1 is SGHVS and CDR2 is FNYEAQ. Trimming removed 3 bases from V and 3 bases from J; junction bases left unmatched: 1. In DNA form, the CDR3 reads TGTGCCAGCAGCTTGAGCGGGGGCTACAATGAGCAGTTCTTC. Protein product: CASSLSGGYNEQFF.

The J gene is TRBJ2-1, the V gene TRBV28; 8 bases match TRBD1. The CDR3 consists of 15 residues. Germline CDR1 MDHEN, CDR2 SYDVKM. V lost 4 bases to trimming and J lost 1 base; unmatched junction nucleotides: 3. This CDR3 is CASSYNRGSYNEQFF. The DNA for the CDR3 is TGTGCCAGCAGTTATAACAGGGGGTCCTACAATGAGCAGTTCTTC.

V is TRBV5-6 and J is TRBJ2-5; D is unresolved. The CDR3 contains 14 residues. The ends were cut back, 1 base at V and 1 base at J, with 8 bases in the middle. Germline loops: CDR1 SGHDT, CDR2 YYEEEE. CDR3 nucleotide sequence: TGTGCCAGCAGCTTGAGCCTACTCCAAGAGACCCAGTACTTC. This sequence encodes CASSLSLLQETQYF. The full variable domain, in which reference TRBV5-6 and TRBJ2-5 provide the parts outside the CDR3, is DAGVTQSPTHLIKTRGQQVTLRCSPKSGHDTVSWYQQALGQGPQFIFQYYEEEERQRGNFPDRFSGHQFPNYSSELNVNALLLGDSALYLCASSLSLLQETQYFGPGTRLLVL.

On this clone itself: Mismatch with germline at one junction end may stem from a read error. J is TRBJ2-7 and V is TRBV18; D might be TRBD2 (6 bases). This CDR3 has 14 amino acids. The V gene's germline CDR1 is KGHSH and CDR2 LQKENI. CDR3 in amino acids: CTSSRGLAASEQYF. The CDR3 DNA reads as TGTACCAGCTCACGAGGTTTAGCGGCCTCTGAGCAGTACTTC.

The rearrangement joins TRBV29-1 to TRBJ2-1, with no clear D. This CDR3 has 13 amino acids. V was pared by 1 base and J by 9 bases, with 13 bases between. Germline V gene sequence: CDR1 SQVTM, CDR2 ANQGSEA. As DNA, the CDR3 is TGCAGCGTTGAAGTAATAAAGTCAAGTGAGCAGTTCTTC. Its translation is CSVEVIKSSEQFF.

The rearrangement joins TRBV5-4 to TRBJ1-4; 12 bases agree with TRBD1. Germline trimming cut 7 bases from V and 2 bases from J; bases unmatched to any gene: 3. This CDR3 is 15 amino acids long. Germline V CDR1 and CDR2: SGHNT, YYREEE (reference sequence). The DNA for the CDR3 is TGTGCCAGCGGGACAGGGGGCACGACTAATGAAAAACTGTTTTTT. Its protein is CASGTGGTTNEKLFF. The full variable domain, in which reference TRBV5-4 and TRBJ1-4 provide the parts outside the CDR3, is ETGVTQSPTHLIKTRGQQVTLRCSSQSGHNTVSWYQQALGQGPQFIFQYYREEENGRGNFPPRFSGLQFPNYSSELNVNALELDDSALYLCASGTGGTTNEKLFFGSGTQLSVL.

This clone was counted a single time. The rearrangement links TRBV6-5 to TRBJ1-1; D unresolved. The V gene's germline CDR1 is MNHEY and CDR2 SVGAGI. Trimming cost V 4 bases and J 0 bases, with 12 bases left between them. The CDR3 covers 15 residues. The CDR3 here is CASSLTVPVNTEAFF. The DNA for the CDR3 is TGTGCCAGCAGTTTGACCGTCCCTGTGAACACTGAAGCTTTCTTT.